This T cell receptor (beta chain) was captured in a study of blood T cell repertoires in COVID-19. The overall study: The United States, Italy and Spain provided the acute and convalescent COVID-19 samples. PBMCs, B-cell-depleted T cells, or T cells were the source of the cDNA or gDNA that made up the material.

This clone was detected only a few times. Assignment of participants to cohorts was predicated upon participant-reported clinical history. As processed by the authors: Reference gene primer amplification gave nucleated cell count estimates. Assay: immunoSEQ multiplex PCR; the TCRdb copy retains only in-frame clones and omits some. The D gene and trimming were derived from the DNA, and the V and J assignments and clone size from that table. The sample comprises 250,000 to 300,000 clones, roughly 80% of which are singletons, and approximately 4.5% rests with the top ten. Looked up from germline, CDR1 is SGDLS and CDR2 is YYNGEE. The V and J ends lost 0 bases and 6 bases respectively, with 18 bases between them. CDR3 length: 16 residues.

The sequenced sample consisted of PBMCs or T cells enriched from blood (not recorded which). J is TRBJ1-2 and V is TRBV9; perhaps TRBD1 as D (5 bases). This clonotype was obtained from a man under 40 with acute COVID-19. CDR3 protein: CASSVALGRAVHGYTF. CDR3 nucleotide sequence: TGTGCCAGCAGCGTAGCCCTAGGCAGGGCCGTGCATGGCTACACCTTC.